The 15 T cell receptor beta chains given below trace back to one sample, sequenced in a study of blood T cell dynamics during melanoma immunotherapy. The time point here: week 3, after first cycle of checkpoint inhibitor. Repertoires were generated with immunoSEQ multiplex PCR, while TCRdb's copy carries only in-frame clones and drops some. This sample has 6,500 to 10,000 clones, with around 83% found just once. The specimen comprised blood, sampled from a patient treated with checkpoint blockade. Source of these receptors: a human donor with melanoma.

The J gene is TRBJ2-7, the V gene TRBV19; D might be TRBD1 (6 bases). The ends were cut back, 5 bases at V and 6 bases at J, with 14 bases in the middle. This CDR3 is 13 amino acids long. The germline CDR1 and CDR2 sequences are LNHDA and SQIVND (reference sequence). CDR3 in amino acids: CASSSARGSEQYF. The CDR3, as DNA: TGTGCCAGTAGTTCCGCCAGGGGATCCGAGCAGTACTTC.

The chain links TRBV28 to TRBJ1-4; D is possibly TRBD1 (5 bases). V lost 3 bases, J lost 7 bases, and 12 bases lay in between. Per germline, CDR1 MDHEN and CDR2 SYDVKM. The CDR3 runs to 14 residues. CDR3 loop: CASSFDRGSEKLFF. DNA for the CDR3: TGTGCCAGCAGTTTCGACAGAGGCTCTGAAAAACTGTTTTTT.

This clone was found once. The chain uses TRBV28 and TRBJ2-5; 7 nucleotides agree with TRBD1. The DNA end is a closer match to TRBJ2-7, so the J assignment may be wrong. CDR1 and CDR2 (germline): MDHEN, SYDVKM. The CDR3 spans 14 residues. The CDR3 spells CASTATGFTYEQYF. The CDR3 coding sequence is TGTGCCAGCACCGCGACAGGGTTCACCTACGAGCAGTACTTC.

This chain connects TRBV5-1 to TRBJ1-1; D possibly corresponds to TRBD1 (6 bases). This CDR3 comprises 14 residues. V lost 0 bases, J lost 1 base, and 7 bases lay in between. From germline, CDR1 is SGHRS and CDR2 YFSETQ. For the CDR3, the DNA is TGCGCCAGCAGCTTGGGACAGGCGAACACTGAAGCTTTCTTT. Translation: CASSLGQANTEAFF.

CDR3 region: CASSQNRLNTEAFF. The DNA for the CDR3 is TGCGCCAGCAGCCAAAACCGGCTGAACACTGAAGCTTTCTTT. The V call is TRBV4-1, the J call TRBJ1-1; no clear D gene. Germline V lookup: CDR1 MGHRA, CDR2 YSYEKL. V gave up 2 bases and J gave up 0 bases, with 7 bases separating them. The length of the CDR3 is 14 residues.

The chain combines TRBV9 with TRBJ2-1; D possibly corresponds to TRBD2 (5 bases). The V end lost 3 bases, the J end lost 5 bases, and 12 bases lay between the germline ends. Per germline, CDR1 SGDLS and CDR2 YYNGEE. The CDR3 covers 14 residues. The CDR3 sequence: CASSGSDSHNEQFF. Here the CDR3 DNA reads TGTGCCAGCAGCGGGTCGGACTCACACAATGAGCAGTTCTTC.

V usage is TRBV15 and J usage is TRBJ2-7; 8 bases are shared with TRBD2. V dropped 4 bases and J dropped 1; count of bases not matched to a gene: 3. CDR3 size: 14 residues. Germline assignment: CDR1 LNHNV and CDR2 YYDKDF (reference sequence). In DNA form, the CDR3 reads TGTGCCACCAGCACCGGGAGGGGTTCCTACGAGCAGTACTTC. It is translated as CATSTGRGSYEQYF. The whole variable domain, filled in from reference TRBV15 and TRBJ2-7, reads DAMVIQNPRYQVTQFGKPVTLSCSQTLNHNVMYWYQQKSSQAPKLLFHYYDKDFNNEADTPDNFQSRRPNTSFCFLDIRSPGLGDTAMYLCATSTGRGSYEQYFGPGTRLTVT.

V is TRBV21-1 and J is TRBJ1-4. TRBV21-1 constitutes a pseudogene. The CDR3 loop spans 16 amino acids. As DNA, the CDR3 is TGTGCCAGCAGCAAAGAGGTGAAGGTAGCGGGTGAAAAACTGTTTTTT. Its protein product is CASSKEVKVAGEKLFF.

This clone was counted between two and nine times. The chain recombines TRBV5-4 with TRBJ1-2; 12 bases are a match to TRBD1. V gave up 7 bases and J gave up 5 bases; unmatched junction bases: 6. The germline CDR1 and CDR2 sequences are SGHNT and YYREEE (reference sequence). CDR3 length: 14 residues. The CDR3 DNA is TGTGCCAGCGGGACAGGGGGCAAAGAGTATGGCTACACCTTC. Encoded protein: CASGTGGKEYGYTF.

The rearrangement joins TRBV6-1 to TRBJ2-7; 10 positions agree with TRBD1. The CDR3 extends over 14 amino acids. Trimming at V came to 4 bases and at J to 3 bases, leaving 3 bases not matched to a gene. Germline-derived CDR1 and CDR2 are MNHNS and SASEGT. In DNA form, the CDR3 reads TGTGCCAGCAGTGCCTGGGACAGGGGCTACGAGCAGTACTTC. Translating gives CASSAWDRGYEQYF.

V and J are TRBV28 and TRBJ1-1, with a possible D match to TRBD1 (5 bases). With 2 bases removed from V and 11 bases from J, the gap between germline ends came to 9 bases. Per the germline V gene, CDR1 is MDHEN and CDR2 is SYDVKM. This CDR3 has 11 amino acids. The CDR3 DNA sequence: TGTGCCAGCAGTTTAAGATGGGGGGCTTTCTTT. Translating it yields CASSLRWGAFF.

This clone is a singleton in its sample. The CDR3 here is CASSLELRLGLGANVLTF. CDR3 in DNA: TGTGCCAGCAGCTTGGAGCTCAGGTTGGGGCTCGGGGCCAACGTCCTGACTTTC. The rearrangement links TRBV5-5 to TRBJ2-6; D perhaps matches TRBD1 (5 bases). The germline V gene encodes CDR1 SGHKS and CDR2 YYEKEE (reference sequence). V was cut by 0 bases and J by 4 bases, with 17 bases left in between. The CDR3 is 18 amino acids. The variable domain in full, completed from reference TRBV5-5 and TRBJ2-6, reads DAGVTQSPTHLIKTRGQQVTLRCSPISGHKSVSWYQQVLGQGPQFIFQYYEKEERGRGNFPDRFSARQFPNYSSELNVNALLLGDSALYLCASSLELRLGLGANVLTFGAGSRLTVL.

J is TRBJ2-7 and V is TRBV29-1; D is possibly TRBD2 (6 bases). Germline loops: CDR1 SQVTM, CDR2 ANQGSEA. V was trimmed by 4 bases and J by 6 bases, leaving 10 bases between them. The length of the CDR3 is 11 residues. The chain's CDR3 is CSVGRDVEQYF. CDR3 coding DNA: TGCAGCGTTGGGCGGGACGTCGAGCAGTACTTC.

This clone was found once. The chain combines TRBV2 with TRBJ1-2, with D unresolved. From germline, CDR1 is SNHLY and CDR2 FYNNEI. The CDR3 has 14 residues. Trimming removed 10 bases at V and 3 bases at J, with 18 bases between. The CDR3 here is CATLIIKGDYGYTF. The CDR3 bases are TGTGCCACCCTAATAATCAAGGGAGACTATGGCTACACCTTC. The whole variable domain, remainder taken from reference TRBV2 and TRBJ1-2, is EPEVTQTPSHQVTQMGQEVILRCVPISNHLYFYWYRQILGQKVEFLVSFYNNEISEKSEIFDDQFSVERPDGSNFTLKIRSTKLEDSAMYFCATLIIKGDYGYTFGSGTRLTVV.

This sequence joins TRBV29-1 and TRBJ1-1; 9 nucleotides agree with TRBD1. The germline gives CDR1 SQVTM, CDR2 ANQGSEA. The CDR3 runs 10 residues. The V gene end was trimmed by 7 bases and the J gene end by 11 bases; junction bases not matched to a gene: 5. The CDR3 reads CSAIGQGAFF. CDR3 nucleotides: TGCAGCGCCATAGGACAGGGGGCTTTCTTT.